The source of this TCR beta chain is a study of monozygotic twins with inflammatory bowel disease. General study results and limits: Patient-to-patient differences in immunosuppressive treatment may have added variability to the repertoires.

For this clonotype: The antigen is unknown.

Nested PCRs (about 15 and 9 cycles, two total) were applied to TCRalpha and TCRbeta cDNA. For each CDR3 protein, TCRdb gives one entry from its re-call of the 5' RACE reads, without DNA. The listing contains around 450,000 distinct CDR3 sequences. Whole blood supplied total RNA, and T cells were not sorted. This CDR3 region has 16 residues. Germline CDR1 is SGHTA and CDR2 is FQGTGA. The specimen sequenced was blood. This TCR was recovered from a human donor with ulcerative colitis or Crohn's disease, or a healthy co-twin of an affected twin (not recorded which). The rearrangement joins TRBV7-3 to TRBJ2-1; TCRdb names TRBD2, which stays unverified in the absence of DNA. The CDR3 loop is CASSPYSGKMYNEQFF.